The 17 T cell receptor beta chains in this list originate from one sample, sequenced in a study of Ad26.COV2.S vaccination and SARS-CoV-2 variants (dated by TCRdb to the early 2020s). Per the publication, the treatment or condition label means: some 20 received Ad26.COV2.S at low or high dose, single or two shots; roughly five received placebo; per-sample allocation not given. Repertoires of vaccine and placebo recipients were sequenced from samples collected on day 63 after the first injection. The library was generated by the immunoSEQ multiplex PCR assay. Here the immuneACCESS table is served through TCRdb, limited to in-frame sequences with V and J called. Missing clones are a known gap in these copies; in checked studies unresolved V genes cover under half, and the rest lacks a known reason. This sample holds about 480,000 clones; around 85% were observed only once. In total, the top ten clones hold roughly 13% of the sample.

This material consisted of peripheral blood, taken in a trial of Ad26.COV2.S vaccine versus placebo. The receptor source for this set is a person between 18 and 59 years old who received the Ad26.COV2.S COVID-19 vaccine or a placebo.

The chain couples TRBV21-1 to TRBJ2-7; the table's D call of TRBD2 was not tested on the DNA. TRBV21-1 is a documented pseudogene. The CDR3 consists of 17 residues. The CDR3 loop reads CASSSRRTRGNGDEQYF. The DNA for the CDR3 is TGTGCCAGCAGCAGCAGAAGGACTAGGGGAAATGGGGACGAGCAGTACTTC.

This clone was observed a few times. The chain uses TRBV6-6 and TRBJ1-6; D perhaps matches TRBD1 (6 bases). The CDR3 is made up of 16 amino acids. Trimming stripped 7 bases from V and 8 bases from J, with 21 bases between. In germline, CDR1 is MNHNY, CDR2 SVGAGI (reference sequence). The CDR3 bases are TGTGCCAGCAACCTGGGGGGCGCAGGGGTGGATTCACCCCTCCACTTT. Residues: CASNLGGAGVDSPLHF.

The chain has TRBV5-1 and TRBJ2-1, with 9 positions matching TRBD1. After removal of 7 bases from V and 7 bases from J, the junction contained 9 bases not matched to a gene. This CDR3 contains 14 residues. The germline V gene encodes CDR1 SGHRS and CDR2 YFSETQ. CDR3 amino acids: CASLPDRGTNEQFF. In DNA form, the CDR3 reads TGCGCCAGCCTCCCGGACAGGGGCACAAATGAGCAGTTCTTC.

This chain connects TRBV5-5 to TRBJ2-5; 8 bases align to TRBD2. CDR3 size: 13 residues. V dropped 4 bases and J dropped 4; count of bases not matched to a gene: 3. The germline V gene has CDR1 SGHKS and CDR2 YYEKEE (reference sequence). The CDR3: CASSGLAGETQYF. CDR3 in DNA: TGTGCCAGCAGCGGGCTAGCGGGAGAGACCCAGTACTTC.

This clone came up once. V and J are TRBV5-4 and TRBJ2-7; 7 nucleotides align to TRBD2. This CDR3 contains 15 residues. Germline V gene lookup returns CDR1 SGHNT and CDR2 YYREEE (reference sequence). Germline trimming cut 4 bases from V and 2 bases from J; bases unmatched to any gene: 9. Here the CDR3 reads CASSPYGGSTYEQYF. CDR3 nucleotides: TGTGCCAGCAGCCCGTACGGCGGGAGCACCTACGAGCAGTACTTC.

V gene TRBV28 combines with J gene TRBJ2-7, with D maybe TRBD2 (6 bases). This CDR3 spans 14 amino acids. The V end was cut by 2 bases, the J end by 3 bases, with 11 bases between. Germline values: CDR1 MDHEN, CDR2 SYDVKM. CDR3 region: CASSLGGKIYEQYF. CDR3 DNA sequence: TGTGCCAGCAGTTTAGGCGGGAAAATCTACGAGCAGTACTTC.

This clone was observed once. CDR3 sequence: CAISTGQGGGYTF. In DNA form, the CDR3 reads TGTGCCATCAGTACGGGACAGGGTGGTGGCTACACCTTC. The chain couples TRBV10-3 to TRBJ1-2, with 9 bases identical to TRBD1. The germline V gene has CDR1 ENHRY and CDR2 SYGVKD. Trimming at V came to 5 bases and at J to 7 bases, leaving 5 bases not matched to a gene. The CDR3 has 13 amino acids.

This chain links TRBV9 with TRBJ2-3, with D possibly TRBD2 on 6 matching bases. Between the trimmed V and J ends, which lost 2 bases and 6 bases, there was a span of 22 bases. Germline CDR1 reads SGDLS; CDR2 reads YYNGEE. The CDR3 runs to 17 residues. CDR3 loop: CASSVLRIGTPSDTQYF. The CDR3 coding sequence is TGTGCCAGCAGCGTCCTAAGGATCGGGACTCCCTCCGATACGCAGTATTTT. The whole variable domain, filled in from reference TRBV9 and TRBJ2-3, reads DSGVTQTPKHLITATGQRVTLRCSPRSGDLSVYWYQQSLDQGLQFLIQYYNGEERAKGNILERFSAQQFPDLHSELNLSSLELGDSALYFCASSVLRIGTPSDTQYFGPGTRLTVL.

This clone was counted once. J is TRBJ2-7 and V is TRBV9, with 7 positions matching TRBD1. The V segment lost 3 bases and the J segment 2 bases; nucleotides outside the gene matches: 8. The CDR3 runs 15 residues. Germline V gene lookup returns CDR1 SGDLS and CDR2 YYNGEE. CDR3 in amino acids: CASSAGQDFTYEQYF. The CDR3, as DNA: TGTGCCAGCAGCGCTGGACAGGACTTTACCTACGAGCAGTACTTC.

This clone was detected only a few times. Other DNA sequences in the same sample also yield this CDR3. The chain couples TRBV15 to TRBJ2-3; TRBD1 is a possible D gene (5 bases). The CDR3 runs 15 residues. CDR1 is LNHNV, CDR2 YYDKDF, per germline (reference sequence). V was pared by 1 base and J by 2 bases, with 10 bases between. The CDR3 DNA follows: TGTGCCACCAGCAGAGGGGGCGGCCTCACAGATACGCAGTATTTT. Protein sequence: CATSRGGGLTDTQYF.

This chain links TRBV5-4 with TRBJ2-2, with D possibly TRBD1 on 5 matching bases. The length of the CDR3 is 17 residues. Germline assignment: CDR1 SGHNT and CDR2 YYREEE (reference sequence). V shed 0 bases and J shed 5 bases, with 17 bases lying between them. CDR3 sequence reads: CASSLELSDIRTGELFF. CDR3 nucleotides: TGTGCCAGCAGCTTGGAGCTCTCGGACATAAGGACCGGGGAGCTGTTTTTT.

The chain recombines TRBV9 with TRBJ2-4; D may be TRBD1 or TRBD2 (7 bases each). CDR3 length equals 15 residues. Germline CDR1 reads SGDLS; CDR2 reads YYNGEE. Trimming removed 3 bases from V and 1 base from J, with 11 bases in between. The CDR3 spells CASSAQGGAKNIQYF. DNA for the CDR3: TGTGCCAGCAGCGCCCAGGGGGGGGCCAAAAACATTCAGTACTTC.

The chain links TRBV28 to TRBJ2-7; D remains unclear. The germline V gene encodes CDR1 MDHEN and CDR2 SYDVKM. V gave up 8 bases and J gave up 3 bases, with 8 bases separating them. This CDR3 has 11 residues. CDR3 nucleotides: TGTGCCAGCCGCGATCGCTACGAGCAGTACTTC. As protein: CASRDRYEQYF.

The rearrangement links TRBV28 to TRBJ1-1; D gene unclear. This CDR3 has 14 residues. V was clipped by 7 bases and J by 2 bases, with 14 bases between them. CDR1 is MDHEN and CDR2 is SYDVKM in the germline V gene. In DNA, the CDR3 is TGTGCCAGCACCGCACCGGGCAGAAACACTGAAGCTTTCTTT. Amino acid sequence: CASTAPGRNTEAFF.

The rearrangement joins TRBV4-2 to TRBJ2-5; 8 bases are a match to TRBD2. The CDR3 has 16 residues. Trimming took 0 bases from V and 2 from J; bases not matched to a gene: 5. The V gene's germline CDR1 is LGHNA and CDR2 YNFKEQ. The CDR3 is CASSQELGGGQETQYF. The DNA for the CDR3 is TGTGCCAGCAGCCAAGAGCTGGGCGGGGGGCAAGAGACCCAGTACTTC.

The V call is TRBV27, the J call TRBJ2-3; TRBD2 aligns across 14 bases. J lost 6 bases, V lost 8 bases, and 4 bases had no gene match. Germline V CDR1 and CDR2: MNHEY, SMNVEV (reference sequence). The CDR3 loop spans 14 amino acids. The CDR3 nucleotides read TGTGCCAGCCGACTAGCGGGAGGGTGGGATACGCAGTATTTT. This gives the protein CASRLAGGWDTQYF.

The chain has TRBV29-1 and TRBJ2-5; a weak D match, TRBD1 (6 bases). The germline CDR1 and CDR2 sequences are SQVTM and ANQGSEA. The CDR3 spans 14 residues. The V end lost 7 bases, the J end lost 5 bases, and 20 bases lay between the germline ends. The CDR3 DNA sequence: TGCAGCGCTAAAGGGACATCCATCAGGGAGACCCAGTACTTC. Amino acid sequence: CSAKGTSIRETQYF.